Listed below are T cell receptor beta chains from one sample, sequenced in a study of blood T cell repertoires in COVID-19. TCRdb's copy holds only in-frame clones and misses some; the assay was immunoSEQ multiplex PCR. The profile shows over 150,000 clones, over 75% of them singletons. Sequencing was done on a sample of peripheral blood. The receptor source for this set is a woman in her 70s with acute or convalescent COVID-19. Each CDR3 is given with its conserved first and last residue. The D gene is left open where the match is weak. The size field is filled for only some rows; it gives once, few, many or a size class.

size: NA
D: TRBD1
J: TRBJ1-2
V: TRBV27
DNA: TGTGCCAGCAGTTCTCCATATAACCCGGACAGGTCCTCTTTCTATGGCTACACCTTC
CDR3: CASSSPYNPDRSSFYGYTF

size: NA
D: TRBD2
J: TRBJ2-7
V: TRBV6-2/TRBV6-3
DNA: TGTGCCAGCAGCCCGCGGAACACAACGGGAGGGACCGAGCAGTACTTC
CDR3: CASSPRNTTGGTEQYF

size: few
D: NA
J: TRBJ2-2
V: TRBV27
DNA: TGTGCCAGCAGTTTCCAAACTGGGAACACCGGGGAGCTGTTTTTT
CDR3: CASSFQTGNTGELFF

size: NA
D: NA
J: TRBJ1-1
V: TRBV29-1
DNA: TGCAGTGCGGGGGACATTGAAGCTTTCTTT
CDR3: CSAGDIEAFF

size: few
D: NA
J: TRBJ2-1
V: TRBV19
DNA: TGTGCCAGTAGCGACGTCCAGGGAGGTGGCAATGAGCAGTTCTTC
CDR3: CASSDVQGGGNEQFF

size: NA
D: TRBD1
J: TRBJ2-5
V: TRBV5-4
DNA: TGTGCCAGCAGCTTAGGGACCTTAGGGACAGGGCAAGAGACCCAGTACTTC
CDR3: CASSLGTLGTGQETQYF

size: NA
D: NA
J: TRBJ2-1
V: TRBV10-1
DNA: TGCGCCAGCAGTGAAGGGAGCTACAATGAGCAGTTCTTC
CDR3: CASSEGSYNEQFF

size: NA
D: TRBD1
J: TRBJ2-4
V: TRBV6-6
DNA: TGTGCCAGCAGTCCAGGACAGGCCTCGCTAGCCAAAAACATTCAGTACTTC
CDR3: CASSPGQASLAKNIQYF

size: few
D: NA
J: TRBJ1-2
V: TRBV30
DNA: TGTGCCTGGAGTGTAAGCCCGGGCTATGGCTACACCTTC
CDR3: CAWSVSPGYGYTF

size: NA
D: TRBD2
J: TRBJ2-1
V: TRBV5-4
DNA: TGTGCCAGCAGCCCCTCTGGGACTAGCGGTTACAATGAGCAGTTCTTC
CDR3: CASSPSGTSGYNEQFF

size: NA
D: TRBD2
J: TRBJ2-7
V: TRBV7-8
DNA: TGTGCCAGCAGCTTAGGGCTAGCGGGAGTTAGCGAGCAGTACTTC
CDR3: CASSLGLAGVSEQYF

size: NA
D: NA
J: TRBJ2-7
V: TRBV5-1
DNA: TGCGCCAGCAGCTTGGGCTACGGTGGGGAGCGCTACGAGCAGTACTTC
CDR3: CASSLGYGGERYEQYF

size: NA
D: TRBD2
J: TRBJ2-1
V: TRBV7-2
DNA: TGTGCCAGCAGCTACCAGTCGGGAGGCGGCGAGCAGTTCTTC
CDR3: CASSYQSGGGEQFF

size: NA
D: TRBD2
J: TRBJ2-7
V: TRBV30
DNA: TGTGCCTGGAGCGGACTAGTAAAGGTCGAGCAGTACTTC
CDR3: CAWSGLVKVEQYF

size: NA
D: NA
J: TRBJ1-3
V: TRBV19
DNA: TGTGCCAGCCGGGGGTCTGGAAACACCATATATTTT
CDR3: CASRGSGNTIYF

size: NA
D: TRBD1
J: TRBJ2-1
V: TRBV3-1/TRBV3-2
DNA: TGTGCCGGCAGCCCCCCGAGGACAGGGGAAATCAATGAGCAGTTCTTC
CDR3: CAGSPPRTGEINEQFF

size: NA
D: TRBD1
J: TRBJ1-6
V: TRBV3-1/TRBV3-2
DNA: TGTGCCAGCCGGACAGGGCGATCACCCCTCCACTTT
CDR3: CASRTGRSPLHF

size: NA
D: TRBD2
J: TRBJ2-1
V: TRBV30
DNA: TGTGCCTGGAGCCCGGGACTAGCGGGAGCTATTGAGCAGTTCTTC
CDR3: CAWSPGLAGAIEQFF

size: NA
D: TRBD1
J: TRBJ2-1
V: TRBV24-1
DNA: TGTGCCACCAGTGATTGGGGACAGGGGGCGGGTTTTGAGCAGTTCTTC
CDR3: CATSDWGQGAGFEQFF

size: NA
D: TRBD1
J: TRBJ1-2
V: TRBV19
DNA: TGTGCCAGTAGTCCGGACAGGGATCCTTATGGCTACACCTTC
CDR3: CASSPDRDPYGYTF

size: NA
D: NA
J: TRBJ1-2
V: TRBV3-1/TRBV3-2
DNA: TGTGCCAGCAGCAGTACTAGAAGCAGACGCATCTTC
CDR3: CASSSTRSRRIF

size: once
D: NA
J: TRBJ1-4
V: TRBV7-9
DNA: TGTGCCAGCAGATCTCCGGAAAAACTGTTTTTT
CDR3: CASRSPEKLFF

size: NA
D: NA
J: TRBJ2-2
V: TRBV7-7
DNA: TGTGCTAGCAGCTTACAACTGAACACCGGGGAGCTGTTTTTT
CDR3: CASSLQLNTGELFF

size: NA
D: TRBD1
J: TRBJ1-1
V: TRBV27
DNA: TGTGCCAGTAAGCCCCAGGGGGCGGACACTGAAGCTTTCTTT
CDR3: CASKPQGADTEAFF

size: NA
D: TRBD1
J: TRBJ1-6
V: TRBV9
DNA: TGTGCCAGCAGCGGAACCGGGACAGGGAATTCACCCCTCCACTTT
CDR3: CASSGTGTGNSPLHF

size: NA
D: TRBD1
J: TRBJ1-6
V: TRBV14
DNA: TGTGCCAGCAGCCATGGACAGGTGAATTCACCCCTCCACTTT
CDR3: CASSHGQVNSPLHF

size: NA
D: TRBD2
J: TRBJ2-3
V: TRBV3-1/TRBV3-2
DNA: TGTGCCAGCAGCCTAACTAGCGGGGCCACAGATACGCAGTATTTT
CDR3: CASSLTSGATDTQYF

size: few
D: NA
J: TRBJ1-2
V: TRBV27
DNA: TGTGCCAGCAGTTCAGCAGGGAGGGATAACTATGGCTACACCTTC
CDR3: CASSSAGRDNYGYTF

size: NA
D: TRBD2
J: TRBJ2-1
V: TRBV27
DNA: TGTGCCAGCAGCCGAAGCACTAGCGGCACCTACAATGAGCAGTTCTTC
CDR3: CASSRSTSGTYNEQFF

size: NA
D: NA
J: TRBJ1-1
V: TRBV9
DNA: TGTGCCAGCAGCCCCCGCGTTTTT
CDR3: CASSPRVF

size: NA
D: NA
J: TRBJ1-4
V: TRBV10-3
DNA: TGTGCCATCAGTGATTCCTCTAATGAAAAACTGTTTTTT
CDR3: CAISDSSNEKLFF

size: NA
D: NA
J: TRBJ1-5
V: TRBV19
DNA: TGTGCCAGTATATTATCAGGTAGAAGCAATCAGCCCCAGCATTTT
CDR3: CASILSGRSNQPQHF